A selection of T cell receptor beta chains follows, all from one sample in a study of blood T cells in healthy people across ages. TCRdb fed the 5' RACE reads into MiXCR, producing one record per CDR3 protein. The repertoire holds approximately 900,000 distinct CDR3 sequences, with around 49% as singletons. The sample comprised blood. Receptors were obtained from a man under 40 in good health. Each CDR3 is given with its conserved first and last residue. The D gene is left open where the match is weak. The size of a clone is reported for some rows only, either as once, few or many, or as a class for expanded clones.

CASSTGGMQETQYF TGTGCCAGCAGTACAGGGGGTATGCAAGAGACCCAGTACTTC TRBV12-3/TRBV12-4 TRBD1 once TRBJ2-5
CSVDGPMNTEAFF TGCAGCGTAGACGGACCGATGAACACTGAAGCTTTCTTT TRBV29-1 - - TRBJ1-1
CASSSPPGTGEGYGYTF TGTGCCAGCAGTTCCCCACCCGGGACAGGGGAGGGCTATGGCTACACCTTC TRBV27 TRBD1 - TRBJ1-2
CASSQGHQSPEQFF TGCGCCAGCAGCCAGGGACACCAGAGCCCTGAGCAGTTCTTC TRBV4-3 - few TRBJ2-1
CASYQGYEQYF TGTGCCAGCTACCAGGGTTACGAGCAGTACTTC TRBV2 - few TRBJ2-7
CSVVNSDTGELFF TGCAGCGTGGTTAATAGCGACACCGGGGAGCTGTTTTTT TRBV29-1 - few TRBJ2-2
CASSFGGAASPNEQYF TGTGCCAGCAGTTTTGGCGGGGCTGCTAGCCCCAACGAGCAGTACTTC TRBV28 - - TRBJ2-7
CASSPGVRGGGIYNEQFF TGTGCCAGCAGCCCAGGGGTGCGGGGGGGCGGAATTTACAATGAGCAGTTCTTC TRBV7-8 TRBD2 - TRBJ2-1
CASSSLASTGELFF TGTGCCAGCAGCTCCCTAGCTAGCACCGGGGAGCTGTTTTTT TRBV6-4 - many TRBJ2-2
CAWSVSASEQFF TGTGCCTGGAGTGTAAGCGCGAGTGAGCAGTTCTTC TRBV30 - - TRBJ2-1
CSGGATYYGYTF TGCAGCGGTGGGGCCACTTACTATGGCTACACCTTC TRBV20-1 - many TRBJ1-2
CASSGSGQETQYF TGTGCCAGCAGTGGGAGCGGCCAAGAGACCCAGTACTTC TRBV27 - - TRBJ2-5
CASSQERLAGARYEQYF TGTGCCAGCAGCCAAGAGAGGCTAGCGGGGGCGAGGTACGAGCAGTACTTC TRBV3-1 TRBD2 - TRBJ2-7
CASSSRQGAKLLDGYTF TGTGCCAGCAGTTCAAGACAGGGGGCGAAATTATTGGATGGCTACACCTTC TRBV27 TRBD1 - TRBJ1-2
CASSYSGFFPNNEQFF TGTGCCAGCAGTTACTCGGGTTTTTTTCCGAACAATGAGCAGTTCTTC TRBV6-2/TRBV6-3 - - TRBJ2-1
CSVEGSTSGGTYNEQFF TGCAGCGTTGAAGGCTCGACTAGCGGGGGGACCTACAATGAGCAGTTCTTC TRBV29-1 TRBD2 - TRBJ2-1
CASRKTEREKLFF TGTGCCAGCAGAAAGACCGAGAGGGAAAAACTGTTTTTT TRBV2 - few TRBJ1-4
CASSSTGSWGSPLHF TGTGCCAGCAGCTCGACAGGGTCTTGGGGTTCACCCCTCCACTTT TRBV7-2 TRBD1 - TRBJ1-6
CASSPGLAADEQFF TGTGCCAGCAGCCCTGGACTAGCTGCCGATGAGCAGTTCTTC TRBV11-2 TRBD2 - TRBJ2-1
CASSGQGAAANEKLFF TGTGCCAGCAGTGGACAGGGGGCGGCAGCTAATGAAAAACTGTTTTTT TRBV28 TRBD1 - TRBJ1-4
CASSLSLAQTYNSPLHF TGTGCCAGCAGTTTAAGCCTGGCGCAGACCTATAATTCACCCCTCCACTTT TRBV27 - - TRBJ1-6
CASSQDPGAATEAFF TGCGCCAGCAGCCAAGATCCGGGGGCGGCCACTGAAGCTTTCTTT TRBV4-1 - few TRBJ1-1
CASSLVAGRGTDTQYF TGTGCCAGCAGCTTAGTTGCGGGGCGGGGGACAGATACGCAGTATTTT TRBV7-2 TRBD2 few TRBJ2-3
CASSDVGSYEQYF TGTGCCAGCAGTGACGTCGGGTCCTACGAGCAGTACTTC TRBV6-5 - - TRBJ2-7
CGSSYGGANNEQFF TGTGGCAGCAGTTACGGCGGGGCAAACAATGAGCAGTTCTTC TRBV6-2/TRBV6-3 - - TRBJ2-1
CASSYVGDPDTQYF TGTGCCAGCAGTTATGTTGGGGATCCAGATACGCAGTATTTT TRBV6-2/TRBV6-3 - - TRBJ2-3
CASSLAPGQGAEQYF TGCGCCAGCAGCTTGGCACCGGGACAGGGGGCCGAGCAGTACTTC TRBV5-1 TRBD1 - TRBJ2-7
CAINSDSTKDEQYF TGTGCCATCAATTCCGACAGTACCAAAGATGAGCAGTACTTC TRBV10-3 - - TRBJ2-5
CAISERGEGTEAFF TGTGCCATCAGTGAGAGGGGTGAGGGCACTGAAGCTTTCTTT TRBV10-3 - few TRBJ1-1
CATSDPDKNYGYTF TGTGCCACCAGTGACCCCGACAAGAACTATGGCTACACCTTC TRBV24-1 - once TRBJ1-2
CASSEATIGNTEAFF TGTGCCAGCAGTGAAGCGACAATAGGGAACACTGAAGCTTTCTTT TRBV2 - - TRBJ1-1
CATSDPPLGNTGELFF TGTGCCACCAGTGACCCCCCCTTGGGGAACACCGGGGAGCTGTTTTTT TRBV24-1 - - TRBJ2-2
CSARDSLNTQYF TGCAGTGCTAGAGATTCTCTCAATACGCAGTATTTT TRBV20-1 - - TRBJ2-3
CASRHVAVKGQETQYF TGTGCCAGCAGACACGTCGCGGTGAAGGGCCAAGAGACCCAGTACTTC TRBV6-5 - - TRBJ2-5
CSVEVLAGSEQFF TGCAGCGTTGAGGTGTTAGCGGGGTCTGAGCAGTTCTTC TRBV29-1 TRBD2 - TRBJ2-1
CSVEGQATDYNEQFF TGCAGCGTTGAAGGACAGGCGACCGACTACAATGAGCAGTTCTTC TRBV29-1 - - TRBJ2-1
CASRLSQDFYNEQFF TGTGCCAGCAGACTCTCGCAGGATTTCTACAATGAGCAGTTCTTC TRBV6-2/TRBV6-3 - few TRBJ2-1
CASSYVTGGNYGYTF TGCGCCAGCAGCTATGTGACAGGGGGCAACTATGGCTACACCTTC TRBV5-1 TRBD1 - TRBJ1-2
CASLNRDRAPYEQYF TGTGCCAGCTTAAACCGGGACAGGGCCCCCTACGAGCAGTACTTC TRBV27 TRBD1 few TRBJ2-7
CASSLDQYSSYEQFF TGTGCCAGCAGCTTAGATCAGTACTCGAGTTATGAGCAGTTCTTC TRBV11-2 - few TRBJ2-1
CASSPIQGVSTNEKLFF TGTGCCAGCAGCCCGATTCAGGGGGTCTCAACTAATGAAAAACTGTTTTTT TRBV3-1 TRBD1 few TRBJ1-4
CSAGGGAGANVLTF TGCAGCGCCGGAGGGGGCGCTGGGGCCAACGTCCTGACTTTC TRBV29-1 - - TRBJ2-6
CASSGGGGSNQPQHF TGTGCCAGCAGCGGGGGCGGGGGAAGCAATCAGCCCCAGCATTTT TRBV3-1 - few TRBJ1-5
CASSLTGQGAWDTEAFF TGCGCCAGCAGCTTGACCGGACAGGGGGCGTGGGACACTGAAGCTTTCTTT TRBV5-1 TRBD1 - TRBJ1-1
CASSYSGQAYGYTF TGTGCCAGCAGTTACTCCGGACAGGCCTATGGCTACACCTTC TRBV6-5 TRBD1 few TRBJ1-2
CASSVTPPGLTGYEQYF TGTGCCAGCAGTGTAACACCCCCAGGGTTAACGGGCTACGAGCAGTACTTC TRBV6-1 - - TRBJ2-7
CASSLTGEGNQPQHF TGTGCCAGCAGTTTAACGGGGGAAGGCAATCAGCCCCAGCATTTT TRBV27 - - TRBJ1-5
CASSLRQGWNIQYF TGTGCCAGCAGCCTCCGACAGGGCTGGAACATTCAGTACTTC TRBV5-5 TRBD1 few TRBJ2-4
CSARHSGQGYEQYF TGCAGTGCTAGACATTCTGGACAGGGCTACGAGCAGTACTTC TRBV20-1 TRBD1 - TRBJ2-7
CRGQGLAVGPRHGSSYEQYF TGCAGGGGACAGGGACTAGCAGTAGGCCCCCGGCATGGGAGCTCCTACGAGCAGTACTTC TRBV20-1 - - TRBJ2-7
CASNTRTSGLYNEQFF TGCGCCAGCAACACCCGGACTAGCGGGCTCTACAATGAGCAGTTCTTC TRBV4-1 TRBD2 - TRBJ2-1
CASSPTGVGANVLTF TGTGCCAGCTCACCGACAGGGGTAGGGGCCAACGTCCTGACTTTC TRBV18 TRBD1 - TRBJ2-6
CSVGGQGNQPQHF TGCAGCGTTGGTGGACAGGGCAATCAGCCCCAGCATTTT TRBV29-1 TRBD1 - TRBJ1-5
CASRSGQGPYEQYF TGTGCCAGCAGGTCAGGACAGGGGCCCTACGAGCAGTACTTC TRBV12-3/TRBV12-4 TRBD1 - TRBJ2-7
CASSSLGQGPPYEQYF TGTGCCAGCAGCTCCTTAGGACAGGGCCCCCCCTACGAGCAGTACTTC TRBV6-6 TRBD1 many TRBJ2-7
CASSLWITYGYTF TGCGCCAGCAGCTTGTGGATAACGTATGGCTACACCTTC TRBV5-1 - - TRBJ1-2
CASRTTGNYGYTF TGTGCCAGCAGGACTACAGGGAACTATGGCTACACCTTC TRBV6-5 - few TRBJ1-2
CSAATSGGYEQYF TGCAGTGCTGCGACTAGCGGAGGTTACGAGCAGTACTTC TRBV20-1 TRBD2 few TRBJ2-7
CASTPSRGQGNSPLHF TGTGCCAGCACACCCTCGAGGGGTCAGGGCAATTCACCCCTCCACTTT TRBV21-1 - - TRBJ1-6
CASSPRTGQYEQYF TGTGCCAGCAGTCCGCGGACAGGGCAGTACGAGCAGTACTTC TRBV27 TRBD1 - TRBJ2-7